This T cell receptor (beta chain) was sequenced in a study of a mutant IDH1 vaccine in newly diagnosed glioma. Time point noted: week 35, safety follow-up. In the vaccine, a single dose held 300 ug of the mutant IDH1 20-mer peptide, along with topical imiquimod. V was clipped by 3 bases and J by 0 bases, with 12 bases between them. Germline CDR1 LNHDA, CDR2 SQIVND (reference sequence). This CDR3 has 17 amino acids. Method: immunoSEQ multiplex PCR; TCRdb's copy keeps in-frame clones and lacks some. The sample lists around 70,000 clones; around 86% were seen once. This clone was counted only a few times. The target antigen is unknown.

The rearrangement joins TRBV19 to TRBJ1-6, with no clear D. This receptor was obtained from a man aged 25-45 years with glioma. The sample here was PBMCs, taken from a glioma patient whose treatment included an IDH1 peptide vaccine. The CDR3 DNA reads TGTGCCAGTAGTATGGGCAGGCCAAGCTCCTATAATTCACCCCTCCACTTT. It encodes CASSMGRPSSYNSPLHF.